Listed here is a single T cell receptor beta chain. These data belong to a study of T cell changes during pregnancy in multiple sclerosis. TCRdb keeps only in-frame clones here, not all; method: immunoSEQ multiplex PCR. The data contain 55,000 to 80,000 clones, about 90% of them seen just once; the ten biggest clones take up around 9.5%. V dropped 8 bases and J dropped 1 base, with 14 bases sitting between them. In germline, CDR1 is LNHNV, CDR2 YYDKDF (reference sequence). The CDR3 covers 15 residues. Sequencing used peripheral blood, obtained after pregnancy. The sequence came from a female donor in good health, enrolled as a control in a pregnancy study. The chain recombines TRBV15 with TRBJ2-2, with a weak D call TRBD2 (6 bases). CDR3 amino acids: CATRKGLRNTGELFF. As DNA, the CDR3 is TGTGCCACCCGGAAGGGACTCCGGAACACCGGGGAGCTGTTTTTT.